This T cell receptor (beta chain) originates from a study of blood T cells in healthy people across ages. Findings and caveats of the study: Total diversity from one million sequenced T cells was likely underestimated. Changes in expanded clonotypes were possibly confounded, as the CMV status of donors was unknown.

Comment on this clonotype: Its antigen is not identified.

With V trimmed by 1 base and J by 7 bases, 3 bases remained unmatched. Germline V lookup: CDR1 GTSNPN, CDR2 SVGIG (reference sequence). CDR3 size: 13 residues. The use of a sample-barcoded 5' primer and a J-beta primer mix characterized a second PCR of 7 to 11 cycles. TCRdb reprocessed the 5' RACE reads via MiXCR and lists one record per CDR3 protein. The profile covers 650,000 to 900,000 distinct CDR3 sequences, with 62% appearing a single time and 25% to 30% taken by the ten largest. This TCR derives from a man aged 30-40 years in good health. Sample: blood. The gene calls are TRBV30 and TRBJ1-4; TRBD1 matches 7 bases. The CDR3, as DNA: TGTGCCTGGAGTGCAGGGGGACCTGAAAAACTGTTTTTT. It yields the protein CAWSAGGPEKLFF.